One sample yielded the 30 T cell receptor beta chains listed below, sequenced in a study of T cell repertoires in cytomegalovirus infection. Each CDR3 protein is one row after TCRdb ran MiXCR on the reads. The sample records around 330,000 distinct CDR3 sequences, around a sixth being singletons. Sequenced: PBMCs. Receptor source: a human donor in good health (CMV status not recorded). Some clones in this sample may be carry-over from other donors' samples.

The table lists this clonotype with many counts. This chain links TRBV7-8 with TRBJ2-7; D assignment may be TRBD1 or TRBD2 (5 bases each). Germline loops: CDR1 SGHVS, CDR2 FQNEAQ. The CDR3 is 15 amino acids. Trimming shortened V by 4 bases and J by 7 bases, and 20 bases separated the two germline ends. The CDR3 coding sequence is TGTGCCAGCAGCTCCCGGGACGGAGACTCCCGGGAGCAGTACTTC. This sequence encodes CASSSRDGDSREQYF.

This clonotype was observed at least ten times. The genes are TRBV28 and TRBJ1-1, with D unclear. Germline-derived CDR1 and CDR2 are MDHEN and SYDVKM. V gave up 2 bases and J gave up 1 base, with 5 bases separating them. The CDR3 length is 13 residues. The CDR3 nucleotides read TGTGCCAGCAGTTTAACTACGAACACTGAAGCTTTCTTT. It yields the protein CASSLTTNTEAFF. Full variable domain (outside the CDR3, taken from reference TRBV28 and TRBJ1-1): DVKVTQSSRYLVKRTGEKVFLECVQDMDHENMFWYRQDPGLGLRLIYFSYDVKMKEKGDIPEGYSVSREKKERFSLILESASTNQTSMYLCASSLTTNTEAFFGQGTRLTVV.

The genes are TRBV29-1 and TRBJ1-5; D not certain. Germline lookup yields CDR1 SQVTM and CDR2 ANQGSEA. Trimming left V 5 bases short and J 4 bases short, with 12 bases between. The CDR3 contains 13 residues. The CDR3 coding sequence is TGCAGCGTTTCCTCCGGTGGGAATCAGCCCCAGCATTTT. This codes for CSVSSGGNQPQHF.

This clonotype was detected only a few times. The chain has TRBV20-1 and TRBJ1-5; D possibly corresponds to TRBD1 (5 bases). Germline CDR1 reads DFQATT; CDR2 reads SNEGSKA (reference sequence). CDR3 length equals 13 residues. With 4 bases removed from V and 6 bases from J, the gap between germline ends came to 13 bases. CDR3 nucleotide sequence: TGCAGTGCTAAACGAGGGGTGGGTCAGCCCCAGCATTTT. Amino acids: CSAKRGVGQPQHF.

This clonotype was recorded at least ten times. J is TRBJ2-2 and V is TRBV10-3, with D unresolved. This CDR3 contains 12 residues. Trimming stripped 3 bases from V and 2 bases from J, with 1 base between. CDR1 and CDR2 (germline): ENHRY, SYGVKD. The CDR3 DNA sequence: TGTGCCATCAGTGACAACACCGGGGAGCTGTTTTTT. This encodes CAISDNTGELFF.

The gene calls are TRBV6-2 or TRBV6-3 and TRBJ2-7; weak D call: TRBD1 (6 bases). V lost 6 bases and J lost 3, with 12 bases in between. This CDR3 is 13 amino acids long. Germline values: CDR1 MNHEY, CDR2 SVGEGT. CDR3 in amino acids: CASSSIQGYEQYF. The CDR3 region has the DNA TGTGCCAGCAGCAGTATACAGGGCTACGAGCAGTACTTC.

This chain uses TRBV5-1 with TRBJ2-1; no firm D call. This CDR3 comprises 14 residues. Trimming removed 0 bases at V and 3 bases at J, with 7 bases between. Germline V gene lookup returns CDR1 SGHRS and CDR2 YFSETQ. The CDR3 region is CASSLEVFYNEQFF. In DNA, the CDR3 is TGCGCCAGCAGCTTGGAAGTCTTCTACAATGAGCAGTTCTTC.

This clonotype occurred many times. The chain carries TRBV7-2 and TRBJ2-4; 7 bases fit TRBD1. Germline CDR1 is SGHTA and CDR2 is FQGNSA. The V gene end was trimmed by 5 bases and the J gene end by 2 bases; junction bases not matched to a gene: 9. The CDR3 is 16 residues long. The CDR3 DNA is TGTGCCAGCAGCCGTGGACAGGACACATCCAAAAACATTCAGTACTTC. As protein: CASSRGQDTSKNIQYF.

J is TRBJ1-1 and V is TRBV28; the match to TRBD1 covers 8 bases. CDR1 is MDHEN and CDR2 is SYDVKM in the germline V gene. The CDR3 extends over 15 amino acids. J gave up 3 bases and V 8 bases, and 11 bases lay outside the gene matches. The CDR3 region is CASGSGGPPDTEAFF. As DNA, the CDR3 is TGTGCCAGCGGATCAGGGGGCCCCCCCGACACTGAAGCTTTCTTT.

The gene calls are TRBV11-1 and TRBJ2-2; no definite D call. The CDR3 consists of 16 residues. Between the trimmed V and J ends, which lost 1 base and 0 bases, there was a span of 9 bases. Germline V gene sequence: CDR1 SGHAT, CDR2 FQDESV (reference sequence). Here the CDR3 reads CASSLVSIANTGELFF. DNA for the CDR3: TGTGCCAGCAGCTTAGTATCCATCGCGAACACCGGGGAGCTGTTTTTT.

This clonotype has just a few counts. This chain links TRBV6-1 with TRBJ2-7, with 7 bases that match TRBD1. J lost 3 bases, V lost 3 bases, and 8 bases had no gene match. Germline V gives CDR1 MNHNS, CDR2 SASEGT. The CDR3 is 15 amino acids. The CDR3 spells CASSDSGTVYYEQYF. CDR3 nucleotides: TGTGCCAGCAGTGACTCCGGGACAGTTTACTACGAGCAGTACTTC.

The chain combines TRBV20-1 with TRBJ1-5, with 7 bases lining up with TRBD1. The length of the CDR3 is 14 residues. Germline values: CDR1 DFQATT, CDR2 SNEGSKA (reference sequence). The V segment lost 6 bases and the J segment 1 base; nucleotides outside the gene matches: 6. The CDR3 spells CSARTGYSNQPQHF. CDR3 DNA sequence: TGCAGTGCCAGGACAGGATACAGCAATCAGCCCCAGCATTTT.

The J gene is TRBJ2-3, the V gene TRBV5-1; D is possibly TRBD2 (5 bases). V shed 7 bases and J shed 8 bases, with 8 bases lying between them. The CDR3 runs to 10 residues. Germline CDR1 reads SGHRS; CDR2 reads YFSETQ. The CDR3 sequence: CASPRGTQYF. CDR3 in DNA: TGCGCCAGCCCACGGGGTACGCAGTATTTT.

This sequence joins TRBV6-1 and TRBJ2-3; D possibly matches TRBD1 or TRBD2 (6 bases each). V lost 2 bases and J 1 base, leaving 13 bases between the germline ends. This CDR3 is 16 amino acids long. Germline CDR1 and CDR2: MNHNS and SASEGT. The CDR3 sequence: CASSEPSGAGTDTQYF. CDR3 sequence (DNA): TGTGCCAGCAGTGAACCCTCGGGGGCGGGCACAGATACGCAGTATTTT.

This clonotype appeared a few times. The chain combines TRBV12-3 or TRBV12-4 with TRBJ2-7, with 11 bases lining up with TRBD1. V lost 5 bases to trimming and J lost 1 base; unmatched junction nucleotides: 1. The CDR3 is 14 residues long. CDR3 sequence (DNA): TGTGCCAGCAGTGGGGACAGGGGGTCCTACGAGCAGTACTTC. Residues: CASSGDRGSYEQYF.

This clonotype was observed many times. The V call is TRBV28, the J call TRBJ2-7, with D hard to call. Germline-derived CDR1 and CDR2 are MDHEN and SYDVKM. V was trimmed by 8 bases and J by 2 bases, leaving 16 bases between them. The CDR3 has 14 residues. The CDR3 reads CASDTQGNTYEQYF. CDR3 nucleotide sequence: TGTGCCAGCGACACCCAAGGGAATACCTACGAGCAGTACTTC.

This clonotype was observed many times. The V and J genes are TRBV3-1 and TRBJ1-1, with 10 bases identical to TRBD1. V gave up 6 bases and J gave up 2 bases; unmatched junction bases: 6. This CDR3 comprises 15 residues. Germline assignment: CDR1 LGHDT and CDR2 YNNKEL (reference sequence). The CDR3 is CASRNRDRGNTEAFF. CDR3 DNA: TGTGCCAGCAGGAATCGGGACAGGGGAAACACTGAAGCTTTCTTT.

This clonotype appeared many times. V and J are TRBV12-3 or TRBV12-4 and TRBJ1-1, with D tentatively TRBD1 (6 bases). CDR3 length equals 14 residues. V shed 5 bases and J shed 5 bases, with 15 bases lying between them. The CDR3 here is CASSVTGRGTEAFF. CDR3 DNA sequence: TGTGCCAGCAGTGTTACAGGGCGTGGGACTGAAGCTTTCTTT.

This clonotype was observed a few times. V is TRBV5-1 and J is TRBJ2-2; 8 bases match TRBD1. The CDR3 has 15 amino acids. Germline V lookup: CDR1 SGHRS, CDR2 YFSETQ. The ends lost 4 bases at V and 1 base at J; junction bases unmatched: 3. CDR3 sequence (DNA): TGCGCCAGCAGCCCGGGGACAGGGAACACCGGGGAGCTGTTTTTT. Its translation: CASSPGTGNTGELFF.

This clonotype showed up just a few times. J is TRBJ1-6 and V is TRBV6-2 or TRBV6-3; D uncertain. Germline V lookup: CDR1 MNHEY, CDR2 SVGEGT. Trimming took 4 bases from V and 8 from J, leaving 6 bases between them. The CDR3 runs 12 residues. The CDR3 is CASSSTDSPLHF. The DNA of the CDR3 is TGTGCCAGCAGTTCCACCGATTCACCCCTCCACTTT.

The chain recombines TRBV6-2 or TRBV6-3 with TRBJ1-5; no firm D call. V gave up 1 base and J gave up 3 bases, with 7 bases separating them. The CDR3 length is 14 residues. Germline CDR1 reads MNHEY; CDR2 reads SVGEGT. As DNA, the CDR3 is TGTGCCAGCAGTTACTTTCTTGACAATCAGCCCCAGCATTTT. Translation: CASSYFLDNQPQHF.

This clonotype was detected only a few times. V gene TRBV3-1 combines with J gene TRBJ2-4; D is uncertain. This CDR3 is 17 amino acids long. Germline CDR1 LGHDT, CDR2 YNNKEL (reference sequence). Deletions cut 4 bases from V and 1 base from J, with 17 bases between. The CDR3, as DNA: TGTGCCAGCAGCCGGTCACTAATGAAAGTCGCCAAAAACATTCAGTACTTC. Its translation is CASSRSLMKVAKNIQYF.

This clonotype was counted between two and nine times. This chain links TRBV28 with TRBJ1-5; no clear D gene. Germline V gene lookup returns CDR1 MDHEN and CDR2 SYDVKM. There are 14 residues in the CDR3. Trimming shortened V by 5 bases and J by 7 bases, and 15 bases separated the two germline ends. This chain's CDR3 is CASSRGLSGQPQHF. The CDR3 region has the DNA TGTGCCAGCAGTCGCGGACTCTCTGGGCAGCCCCAGCATTTT.

This clonotype has just a few counts. This chain's CDR3 is CARVPGELGQTTDTQYF. The CDR3, as DNA: TGTGCCAGGGTCCCGGGCGAGCTAGGCCAAACCACAGATACGCAGTATTTT. The V and J genes are TRBV28 and TRBJ2-3, with D unclear. V shed 9 bases and J shed 2 bases, with 24 bases lying between them. CDR1 MDHEN and CDR2 SYDVKM come from the germline V gene. This CDR3 comprises 17 residues.

This sequence joins TRBV20-1 and TRBJ1-5, with D possibly TRBD1 on 6 matching bases. Germline loops: CDR1 DFQATT, CDR2 SNEGSKA (reference sequence). Trimming took off 3 bases at V and 5 bases at J, with 11 bases between the two ends. The CDR3 extends over 13 amino acids. The CDR3 here is CSARDSGYQPQHF. CDR3 coding DNA: TGCAGTGCTAGGGACAGCGGTTATCAGCCCCAGCATTTT.

This clonotype was detected many times. The chain is built from TRBV6-2 or TRBV6-3 and TRBJ1-6; D gene unclear. The CDR3 has 17 amino acids. V lost 7 bases and J 0 bases, leaving 16 bases between the germline ends. Germline CDR1 and CDR2: MNHEY and SVGEGT. The CDR3 sequence: CASTTMDRSSYNSPLHF. CDR3 in DNA: TGTGCCAGCACCACCATGGACCGAAGCTCCTATAATTCACCCCTCCACTTT.

This sequence joins TRBV6-8 and TRBJ2-3; D ambiguous. Germline-derived CDR1 and CDR2 are MNHGY and SAAAGT. Deletions cut 7 bases from V and 4 bases from J, with 18 bases between. There are 15 residues in the CDR3. The CDR3, as DNA: TGTGCCAGCAAGTTAAAAAGGGCATTACCAGATACGCAGTATTTT. This translates into CASKLKRALPDTQYF.

The table lists this clonotype with many counts. The V call is TRBV20-1, the J call TRBJ2-7, with D possibly matching TRBD1 (5 bases). The CDR3 has 14 amino acids. V was shortened by 1 base and J by 4 bases, with 14 bases between the two germline ends. Germline V gives CDR1 DFQATT, CDR2 SNEGSKA (reference sequence). CDR3 sequence reads: CSARGSGPLYEQYF. In nucleotides, the CDR3 is TGCAGTGCTAGAGGGTCAGGGCCCTTATACGAGCAGTACTTC.

The chain has TRBV5-1 and TRBJ2-5; D tentatively fits TRBD1 or TRBD2 (6 bases each). The CDR3 consists of 14 residues. Looked up from germline, CDR1 is SGHRS and CDR2 is YFSETQ. Deletions cut 4 bases from V and 2 bases from J, with 12 bases between. Here the CDR3 reads CASSGGGIQETQYF. The CDR3 DNA reads as TGCGCCAGCAGCGGAGGGGGGATTCAAGAGACCCAGTACTTC.

The rearrangement links TRBV4-1 to TRBJ2-5; a weak D match, TRBD2 (7 bases). Trimming took 0 bases from V and 6 from J, leaving 11 bases between them. The CDR3 loop spans 14 amino acids. Germline-derived CDR1 and CDR2 are MGHRA and YSYEKL. This CDR3 reads CASSQERGGQTQYF. CDR3 coding DNA: TGCGCCAGCAGCCAAGAGAGGGGGGGCCAGACCCAGTACTTC.